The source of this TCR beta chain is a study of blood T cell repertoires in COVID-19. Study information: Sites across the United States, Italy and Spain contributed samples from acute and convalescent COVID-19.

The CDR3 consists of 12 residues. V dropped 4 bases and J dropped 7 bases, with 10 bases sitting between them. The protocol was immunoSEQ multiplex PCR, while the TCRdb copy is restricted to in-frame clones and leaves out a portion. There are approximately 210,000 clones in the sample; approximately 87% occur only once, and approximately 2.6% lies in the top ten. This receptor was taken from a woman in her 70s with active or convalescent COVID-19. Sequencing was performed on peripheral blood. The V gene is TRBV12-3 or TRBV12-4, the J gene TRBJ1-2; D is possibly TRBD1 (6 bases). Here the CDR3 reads CASSSQGFGYTF. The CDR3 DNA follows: TGTGCCAGCAGTTCCCAGGGGTTTGGCTACACCTTC.